The TCR beta chain under discussion was sequenced for a study of T cell responses to AZD1222 COVID-19 vaccine. Trimming pared 7 bases from V and 4 bases from J, leaving 14 bases between. The length of the CDR3 is 13 residues. This clone was recorded only once. Assay: immunoSEQ multiplex PCR; the TCRdb copy retains only in-frame clones and omits some. The sample yields roughly 120,000 clones, roughly 88% seen once. The sample was peripheral blood, taken on day 0 of AZD1222 vaccination. This receptor was obtained from an adult in good health. The chain has TRBV12-3 or TRBV12-4 and TRBJ2-7; D is ambiguous. The CDR3 nucleotides are TGTGCCAGCAACCTGGGATCCAGATACGAGCAGTACTTC. It encodes CASNLGSRYEQYF.